This note documents a single TCR beta chain sequence. The antigen is undetermined. This record belongs to a study of blood T cells in healthy people across ages. Together with a sample-barcoded 5' primer, a J-beta primer mix was included in a second PCR lasting roughly 6 to 12 cycles. TCRdb called the 5' RACE reads again in MiXCR, with one record for every CDR3 protein. Of around 1.5 million distinct CDR3 sequences listed, 59% are singletons. The study's findings and limits: Per million T cells, the diversity of TCR beta decreased roughly linearly as age advanced.

CDR1 is LGHNA, CDR2 YSLEER, per germline. The V gene lost 1 base and the J gene lost 5 bases, with 9 bases spanning the gap. The CDR3 loop spans 14 amino acids. The sequence came from a man aged 18 to 29 in good health. V is TRBV4-3 and J is TRBJ2-1; D gene ambiguous. Sequencing was carried out using blood. The CDR3 reads CASSQGIRDNEQFF. The CDR3 bases are TGCGCCAGCAGCCAAGGGATCCGGGACAATGAGCAGTTCTTC.